Sequencing of this T cell receptor beta chain was carried out in a study of T cells after yellow fever vaccination. TCRdb re-derived calls from the 5' RACE reads in MiXCR, one entry per CDR3 protein. The data show 100,000 to 150,000 distinct CDR3 sequences, with 7.5% to 10% seen just once and roughly 43% held by the top ten. This clonotype was seen a handful of times. CDR3 length: 14 amino acids. Looked up from germline, CDR1 is MRHNA and CDR2 is SNTAGT. V was cut by 2 bases and J by 9 bases, with 14 bases left in between. The source was CD8+ T cells sorted from PBMCs, collected on the day of the yellow fever booster vaccination. The source of this sequence is a man younger than 35 who received the YFV17D yellow fever vaccine. The genes are TRBV6-4 and TRBJ2-4; D may match TRBD1 or TRBD2 (5 bases each). The CDR3 sequence is CASSDGGDGSIQYF. CDR3 nucleotide sequence: TGTGCCAGCAGTGACGGGGGAGATGGTAGCATTCAGTACTTC.